This TCR beta chain was identified during a study of blood T cell repertoires in COVID-19. This CDR3 comprises 13 residues. The V gene lost 9 bases and the J gene lost 4 bases, with 15 bases spanning the gap. The germline CDR1 and CDR2 sequences are ENHRY and SYGVKD. Source study methods: Amplification from reference gene primers served as the basis for estimated nucleated cell counts. Method: immunoSEQ multiplex PCR; TCRdb's copy keeps in-frame clones and lacks some. The V and J calls and clone size are taken from that table; D and trimming were inferred from the DNA. The data contain 200,000 to 300,000 clones, roughly nine tenths of them singletons.

This TCR was recovered from a young man with active or convalescent COVID-19. The J gene is TRBJ1-1, the V gene TRBV10-3; D may be TRBD1 (5 bases). What was sequenced was peripheral blood. Here the CDR3 reads CAITRGGGTEAFF. In DNA form, the CDR3 reads TGTGCCATTACAAGGGGTGGTGGCACTGAAGCTTTCTTT.